The 21 T cell receptor beta chains listed next were all sequenced from one sample in a study of response to subunit inactivated influenza vaccine. TCRdb fed the RT-PCR reads into MiXCR, producing one record per CDR3 protein. The table has about 520,000 distinct CDR3 sequences, roughly 23% seen once. Sequenced here: CD4+ T cells sorted from PBMCs, sampled 5 to 6 days after vaccination. The source is a man aged 50-59 years who received an inactivated influenza vaccine.

This clonotype has ten or more counts. The V gene is TRBV11-3, the J gene TRBJ2-1, with D unclear. The CDR3 consists of 17 residues. Trimming removed 0 bases at V and 1 base at J, with 13 bases between. Germline V gene sequence: CDR1 SGHNT, CDR2 YENEEA. The CDR3: CASSLEKARLSYNEQFF. CDR3 sequence (DNA): TGTGCCAGCAGCTTAGAAAAAGCCCGACTTTCCTACAATGAGCAGTTCTTC.

The rearrangement uses TRBV28 and TRBJ2-5; D may be TRBD1 or TRBD2 (5 bases each). V was cut by 3 bases and J by 2 bases, with 13 bases left in between. CDR1 is MDHEN and CDR2 is SYDVKM in the germline V gene. The CDR3 totals 15 residues. The CDR3 reads CASSFGGRMQETQYF. In DNA form, the CDR3 reads TGTGCCAGCAGTTTTGGGGGTCGGATGCAAGAGACCCAGTACTTC.

The rearrangement links TRBV12-3 or TRBV12-4 to TRBJ1-2; D unresolved. This CDR3 comprises 11 residues. V was pared by 4 bases and J by 8 bases, with 8 bases between. In DNA, the CDR3 is TGTGCCAGCAGTTCCCTAAACGGCTACACCTTC. This gives the protein CASSSLNGYTF.

The CDR3 loop reads CATSDSTLGDRGRSGELFF. The CDR3 bases are TGTGCCACCAGTGACTCCACCCTCGGGGACAGGGGGCGCTCCGGGGAGCTGTTTTTT. The V call is TRBV24-1, the J call TRBJ2-2; TRBD1 matches 12 bases. Germline CDR1 is KGHDR and CDR2 is SFDVKD. This CDR3 region has 19 residues. Unmatched junction bases numbered 14, after V lost 4 bases and J lost 6 bases.

This clonotype was observed a few times. The chain combines TRBV20-1 with TRBJ1-6, with D perhaps matching TRBD1 (6 bases). Germline V gene sequence: CDR1 DFQATT, CDR2 SNEGSKA (reference sequence). The CDR3 loop spans 15 amino acids. The V end was cut by 3 bases, the J end by 2 bases, with 11 bases between. The DNA of the CDR3 is TGCAGTGCTAGTGGGGGCGATCCCTATAATTCACCCCTCCACTTT. Translation gives CSASGGDPYNSPLHF.

The rearrangement uses TRBV20-1 and TRBJ2-2, with 8 bases aligning to TRBD1. Germline loops: CDR1 DFQATT, CDR2 SNEGSKA (reference sequence). The CDR3 runs 15 residues. J lost 2 bases, V lost 3 bases, and 5 bases had no gene match. The CDR3 coding sequence is TGCAGTGCTAGCGGACAGGGCCTCAACACCGGGGAGCTGTTTTTT. Residues: CSASGQGLNTGELFF.

This clonotype occurred a few times. The chain joins TRBV20-1 to TRBJ2-7; 10 bases align to TRBD1. CDR1 DFQATT and CDR2 SNEGSKA come from the germline V gene (reference sequence). This CDR3 is built from 14 residues. V trimming: 5 bases; J trimming: 1 base; junction bases outside the gene matches: 5. CDR3 loop: CSAVPGQGSYEQYF. The CDR3 DNA sequence: TGCAGTGCTGTCCCGGGACAGGGGTCCTACGAGCAGTACTTC.

This clonotype has only a few counts. The chain couples TRBV10-3 to TRBJ2-1, with a possible D match to TRBD1 (6 bases). The CDR3 runs 12 residues. Trimming removed 4 bases at V and 10 bases at J, with 11 bases between. Germline lookup yields CDR1 ENHRY and CDR2 SYGVKD. For the CDR3, the DNA is TGTGCCATCAGTGGTAGACAGGCAGAGCAGTTCTTC. Residues: CAISGRQAEQFF.

This chain uses TRBV6-2 or TRBV6-3 with TRBJ2-7; 11 nucleotides align to TRBD1. This CDR3 comprises 15 residues. Unmatched junction bases numbered 5, after V lost 0 bases and J lost 7 bases. Per the germline V gene, CDR1 is MNHEY and CDR2 is SVGEGT. For the CDR3, the DNA is TGTGCCAGCAGTTACTCTTGGGACAGGGGGAGTGAGCAGTACTTC. This encodes CASSYSWDRGSEQYF.

The CDR3 DNA reads as TGTGCCAGCGGGCAGGGGTCGAACACCGGGGAGCTGTTTTTT. This codes for CASGQGSNTGELFF. V gene TRBV9 combines with J gene TRBJ2-2; perhaps TRBD1 as D (6 bases). The CDR3 extends over 14 amino acids. The V and J ends lost 7 bases and 0 bases respectively, with 10 bases between them. The V gene's germline CDR1 is SGDLS and CDR2 YYNGEE.

This clonotype was counted a few times. This chain links TRBV7-9 with TRBJ2-2, with 7 bases matching TRBD2. J gave up 3 bases and V 1 base, and 5 bases lay outside the gene matches. The CDR3 loop spans 16 amino acids. Germline lookup yields CDR1 SEHNR and CDR2 FQNEAQ (reference sequence). CDR3 sequence (DNA): TGTGCCAGCAGCTTAGTTGGCGGGAGTCACACCGGGGAGCTGTTTTTT. Translated: CASSLVGGSHTGELFF. The full variable domain, in which reference TRBV7-9 and TRBJ2-2 provide the parts outside the CDR3, is DTGVSQNPRHKITKRGQNVTFRCDPISEHNRLYWYRQTLGQGPEFLTYFQNEAQLEKSRLLSDRFSAERPKGSFSTLEIQRTEQGDSAMYLCASSLVGGSHTGELFFGEGSRLTVL.

This clonotype came up a few times. The chain couples TRBV7-2 to TRBJ1-5; D ambiguous. The V gene lost 6 bases and the J gene lost 1 base, with 7 bases spanning the gap. This CDR3 contains 13 residues. The germline gives CDR1 SGHTA, CDR2 FQGNSA. CDR3 DNA sequence: TGTGCCAGCAGGTCGTGGAGCAATCAGCCCCAGCATTTT. Translated, it gives CASRSWSNQPQHF.

This clonotype was seen more than once but under ten times. V gene TRBV6-2 or TRBV6-3 combines with J gene TRBJ1-6; unclear D gene. The ends were cut back, 2 bases at V and 7 bases at J, with 9 bases in the middle. Germline CDR1 is MNHEY and CDR2 is SVGEGT. The CDR3 has 14 residues. CDR3 sequence: CASSYRMSNSPLHF. The CDR3 DNA follows: TGTGCCAGCAGTTACCGGATGTCCAATTCACCCCTCCACTTT.

This clonotype appeared a few times. The chain uses TRBV12-3 or TRBV12-4 and TRBJ1-2; TRBD1 is a possible D gene (5 bases). The CDR3 covers 14 residues. Trimming took off 4 bases at V and 8 bases at J, with 17 bases between the two ends. DNA of the CDR3: TGTGCCAGCAGTTGGCTTGGCCGGGGGGGAGGCTACACCTTC. Encoded protein: CASSWLGRGGGYTF.

In this sample, this clonotype turned up a few times. This rearrangement joins TRBV6-6 to TRBJ2-1, with TRBD2 as a possible D gene (5 bases). Germline V gene sequence: CDR1 MNHNY, CDR2 SVGAGI (reference sequence). The V end lost 7 bases, the J end lost 9 bases, and 16 bases lay between the germline ends. CDR3 length equals 13 residues. The CDR3 here is CASTIAWIGEQFF. CDR3 nucleotides: TGTGCCAGCACGATAGCGTGGATCGGTGAGCAGTTCTTC.

V and J are TRBV4-1 and TRBJ2-6; 7 bases line up with TRBD1. With V trimmed by 2 bases and J by 8 bases, 6 bases remained unmatched. Germline lookup yields CDR1 MGHRA and CDR2 YSYEKL. This CDR3 is 15 amino acids long. CDR3 DNA sequence: TGCGCCAGCAGCCAACTTCCGGGACAGTCCAACGTCCTGACTTTC. Protein: CASSQLPGQSNVLTF.

The chain is built from TRBV6-2 or TRBV6-3 and TRBJ2-7; perhaps TRBD2 as D (6 bases). Trimming stripped 0 bases from V and 2 bases from J, with 14 bases between. Germline CDR1 reads MNHEY; CDR2 reads SVGEGT. The CDR3 loop spans 16 amino acids. The CDR3 coding sequence is TGTGCCAGCAGTTACTCCGCGGCTAGCGCTACCTACGAGCAGTACTTC. It codes for CASSYSAASATYEQYF.

This clonotype was recorded at least ten times. This rearrangement joins TRBV5-5 to TRBJ1-5; TRBD1 is a possible D gene (5 bases). The V and J ends lost 4 bases and 1 base respectively, with 18 bases between them. The CDR3 length is 17 residues. Germline V gene lookup returns CDR1 SGHKS and CDR2 YYEKEE (reference sequence). This chain's CDR3 is CASSPLGGDSSNQPQHF. The CDR3 region has the DNA TGTGCCAGCAGCCCTCTTGGGGGGGACTCCAGCAATCAGCCCCAGCATTTT.

This clonotype was counted only a few times. The CDR3 sequence: CSASRGRISYNEQFF. CDR3 coding DNA: TGCAGTGCTAGTCGTGGAAGGATCTCCTACAATGAGCAGTTCTTC. The rearrangement uses TRBV20-1 and TRBJ2-1; D is unclear. This CDR3 is built from 15 residues. CDR1 DFQATT and CDR2 SNEGSKA come from the germline V gene (reference sequence). Trimming took off 3 bases at V and 0 bases at J, with 12 bases between the two ends.

The chain joins TRBV9 to TRBJ2-2; TRBD2 matches 9 bases. This CDR3 comprises 15 residues. With 1 base clipped from V and 10 bases from J, the junction kept 8 bases outside the gene matches. Germline V gene lookup returns CDR1 SGDLS and CDR2 YYNGEE. The CDR3 reads CASSVRAGGQVELFF. The CDR3 DNA sequence: TGTGCCAGCAGCGTACGGGCGGGGGGGCAGGTGGAGCTGTTTTTT.

The chain has TRBV29-1 and TRBJ1-1; D is possibly TRBD1 (5 bases). The CDR3 is 13 amino acids. V shed 4 bases and J shed 7 bases, with 16 bases lying between them. Looked up from germline, CDR1 is SQVTM and CDR2 is ANQGSEA. CDR3: CSVGGRGGSEAFF. CDR3 DNA: TGCAGCGTTGGAGGTAGGGGTGGGAGTGAAGCTTTCTTT.